This T cell receptor (beta chain) came from a study of T cell changes during pregnancy in multiple sclerosis. V was cut by 6 bases and J by 5 bases, with 13 bases left in between. The germline V gene encodes CDR1 SGHTA and CDR2 FQGNSA. The CDR3 is 14 amino acids. Profiling relied on immunoSEQ multiplex PCR, and the TCRdb table lists in-frame clones only, not all of them. In the table there are 50,000 or so clones, around nine tenths of which are singletons. This TCR was sampled from a female donor with multiple sclerosis, enrolled in a pregnancy study. The sequencing used CD4+ T cells from peripheral blood mononuclear cells, collected before pregnancy. This chain connects TRBV7-2 to TRBJ2-2; D is possibly TRBD1 (6 bases). CDR3 in amino acids: CASRGQFFTGELFF. Written as DNA, the CDR3 is TGTGCCAGCAGAGGACAGTTCTTTACCGGGGAGCTGTTTTTT.